The rows below give T cell receptor beta chains drawn from one sample of a study of T cells after yellow fever vaccination. TCRdb ran MiXCR on the 5' RACE reads and lists one entry per CDR3 protein. The data contain roughly 150,000 distinct CDR3 sequences, approximately 6.8% of them seen just once; the ten biggest clones take up roughly 2.5%. Sequenced here: CD4+ T cells sorted from PBMCs, sampled 4 to 5 days after the first yellow fever vaccination. The source is a man younger than 35 who received the YFV17D yellow fever vaccine. CDR3s include the opening cysteine and the closing phenylalanine or tryptophan. Fields, in order: V gene, D gene, clone size, J gene, CDR3 DNA, CDR3 protein. D genes are given only for firm matches. Size is stated for part of the rows, as once, few or many counts, or as a class when the clone is expanded.

v_gene: TRBV4-3
d_gene: .
abundance: many
j_gene: TRBJ2-7
CDR3nt: TGCGCCAGCAGCCAGGCCAGCGGTTGGTCCTACGAGCAGTACTTC
CDR3aa: CASSQASGWSYEQYF

v_gene: TRBV27
d_gene: .
abundance: .
j_gene: TRBJ1-2
CDR3nt: TGTGCCAGCAGTGCGACCTATTCTAACTATGGCTACACCTTC
CDR3aa: CASSATYSNYGYTF

v_gene: TRBV5-1
d_gene: .
abundance: many
j_gene: TRBJ2-3
CDR3nt: TGCGCCAGCAGCTTGGGTCTCGGGGGCGGCACAGATACGCAGTATTTT
CDR3aa: CASSLGLGGGTDTQYF

v_gene: TRBV7-2
d_gene: .
abundance: many
j_gene: TRBJ2-4
CDR3nt: TGTGCCAGCAGCTACCCCCCGCTGGTACCTCAGTACTTC
CDR3aa: CASSYPPLVPQYF

v_gene: TRBV18
d_gene: TRBD2
abundance: few
j_gene: TRBJ2-1
CDR3nt: TGTGCCAGCTCACCCACTAGCGGGGGTGACAATGAGCAGTTCTTC
CDR3aa: CASSPTSGGDNEQFF

v_gene: TRBV5-1
d_gene: TRBD1
abundance: few
j_gene: TRBJ1-2
CDR3nt: TGCGCCAGCGCCCGGGACAGGGGAATCTATGGCTACACCTTC
CDR3aa: CASARDRGIYGYTF

v_gene: TRBV5-4
d_gene: .
abundance: .
j_gene: TRBJ2-3
CDR3nt: TGTGCCAGCAGCTCTATGACAGGTTACACAGATACGCAGTATTTT
CDR3aa: CASSSMTGYTDTQYF

v_gene: TRBV29-1
d_gene: .
abundance: .
j_gene: TRBJ1-2
CDR3nt: TGCAGCGTTGGAGAGCCGACCCCTTATGGCTACACCTTC
CDR3aa: CSVGEPTPYGYTF

v_gene: TRBV6-2/TRBV6-3
d_gene: .
abundance: many
j_gene: TRBJ1-2
CDR3nt: TGTGCCAGCAGTTACATCATGCAGGGCTTAAAGAACTATGGCTACACCTTC
CDR3aa: CASSYIMQGLKNYGYTF

v_gene: TRBV18
d_gene: TRBD1
abundance: few
j_gene: TRBJ1-2
CDR3nt: TGTGCCAGCTCACCACGGACAGGGGGGGACTATGGCTACACCTTC
CDR3aa: CASSPRTGGDYGYTF

v_gene: TRBV3-1
d_gene: .
abundance: .
j_gene: TRBJ1-1
CDR3nt: TGTGCCAGCAGCCTTCCGGGCTGGAACACTGAAGCTTTCTTT
CDR3aa: CASSLPGWNTEAFF

v_gene: TRBV28
d_gene: .
abundance: many
j_gene: TRBJ1-2
CDR3nt: TGTGCCAGCAGTTTAGTGACGGCAAACTATGGCTACACCTTC
CDR3aa: CASSLVTANYGYTF

v_gene: TRBV9
d_gene: .
abundance: many
j_gene: TRBJ1-5
CDR3nt: TGTGCCAGCAGCGTAGCACCCCAGGATCAGCCCCAGCATTTT
CDR3aa: CASSVAPQDQPQHF

v_gene: TRBV7-9
d_gene: TRBD2
abundance: few
j_gene: TRBJ2-5
CDR3nt: TGTGCCAGCAGCCAAGGACTAGCGGAGAATTGGGAGACCCAGTACTTC
CDR3aa: CASSQGLAENWETQYF

v_gene: TRBV3-1
d_gene: TRBD1
abundance: many
j_gene: TRBJ2-1
CDR3nt: TGTGCCAGCAGCCTGGGGGACAGGGCTATCGACTACAATGAGCAGTTCTTC
CDR3aa: CASSLGDRAIDYNEQFF

v_gene: TRBV7-2
d_gene: .
abundance: .
j_gene: TRBJ1-6
CDR3nt: TGTGCCAGTAGCTCCGGCTCAGGGGTCAGTTCACCCCTCCACTTT
CDR3aa: CASSSGSGVSSPLHF

v_gene: TRBV6-5
d_gene: .
abundance: .
j_gene: TRBJ2-5
CDR3nt: TGTACCAGCAGTTACTCAGGGGTAGCAGGGGGGGGAGAGACCCAGTACTTC
CDR3aa: CTSSYSGVAGGGETQYF

v_gene: TRBV5-1
d_gene: .
abundance: .
j_gene: TRBJ1-1
CDR3nt: TGCGCCAGCAGCTTGTTCGCCGGGACCGCAGAAGCTTTCTTT
CDR3aa: CASSLFAGTAEAFF

v_gene: TRBV25-1
d_gene: .
abundance: few
j_gene: TRBJ1-1
CDR3nt: TGTGCCAGCAGTGAACTGGCAGCGAACACTGAAGCTTTCTTT
CDR3aa: CASSELAANTEAFF

v_gene: TRBV6-2/TRBV6-3
d_gene: .
abundance: many
j_gene: TRBJ1-1
CDR3nt: TGTGCCAGCAGTTCCGCTGGGACGGCGAACACTGAAGCTTTCTTT
CDR3aa: CASSSAGTANTEAFF

v_gene: TRBV9
d_gene: .
abundance: .
j_gene: TRBJ1-6
CDR3nt: TGTGCCAGCAGCCCACAGGTTAATGGGGTCAGCTCCTATAATTCACCCCTCCACTTT
CDR3aa: CASSPQVNGVSSYNSPLHF

v_gene: TRBV6-2/TRBV6-3
d_gene: TRBD2
abundance: few
j_gene: TRBJ2-3
CDR3nt: TGTGCCAGCAGTTACCGACGAGGCAAGAAAAGCGGGGGCCGAACAGATACGCAGTATTTT
CDR3aa: CASSYRRGKKSGGRTDTQYF

v_gene: TRBV6-2/TRBV6-3
d_gene: .
abundance: many
j_gene: TRBJ2-2
CDR3nt: TGTGCCAGCAACCACCCGAACACCGGGGAGCTGTTTTTT
CDR3aa: CASNHPNTGELFF

v_gene: TRBV6-1
d_gene: TRBD1
abundance: .
j_gene: TRBJ1-1
CDR3nt: TGTGCCAGCAGTGTATCACAGGGGGCGGGAGCTGAAGCTTTCTTT
CDR3aa: CASSVSQGAGAEAFF

v_gene: TRBV3-1
d_gene: .
abundance: many
j_gene: TRBJ1-1
CDR3nt: TGTGCCAGCAGCCAAAATCGGGGGAAGACTGAAGCTTTCTTT
CDR3aa: CASSQNRGKTEAFF

v_gene: TRBV7-2
d_gene: TRBD2
abundance: .
j_gene: TRBJ2-1
CDR3nt: TGTGCCAGCAGCTCCAGCGGGGCAAGCTCCTACAATGAGCAGTTCTTC
CDR3aa: CASSSSGASSYNEQFF

v_gene: TRBV4-3
d_gene: .
abundance: few
j_gene: TRBJ1-1
CDR3nt: TGCGCCAGCAGCCAAGCGGAGGGATGGGACACTGAAGCTTTCTTT
CDR3aa: CASSQAEGWDTEAFF

v_gene: TRBV11-2
d_gene: TRBD2
abundance: many
j_gene: TRBJ2-1
CDR3nt: TGTGCCAGCAAACCGGGACTAGCGAATGAGCAGTTCTTC
CDR3aa: CASKPGLANEQFF

v_gene: TRBV4-3
d_gene: TRBD1
abundance: many
j_gene: TRBJ1-1
CDR3nt: TGCGCCAGCAGCCAAACGACAGGGGGGTGGACTGAAGCTTTCTTT
CDR3aa: CASSQTTGGWTEAFF

v_gene: TRBV5-1
d_gene: .
abundance: few
j_gene: TRBJ1-6
CDR3nt: TGCGCCAGCAGCTCGGGGTTAGAGAGGGGGAATTCACCCCTCCACTTT
CDR3aa: CASSSGLERGNSPLHF

v_gene: TRBV5-6
d_gene: TRBD1
abundance: .
j_gene: TRBJ2-5
CDR3nt: TGTGCCTCTATCCGGACAGGGGGAGAGACCCAGTACTTC
CDR3aa: CASIRTGGETQYF

v_gene: TRBV11-1
d_gene: TRBD2
abundance: .
j_gene: TRBJ2-1
CDR3nt: TGTGACAGCAGTATGGGGGGGAATGAGCAGTTCTTC
CDR3aa: CDSSMGGNEQFF

v_gene: TRBV5-1
d_gene: .
abundance: many
j_gene: TRBJ2-1
CDR3nt: TGCGCCAGCAGCTCCGACGGGGGGCCCGTCTGGTTCTTC
CDR3aa: CASSSDGGPVWFF

v_gene: TRBV5-6
d_gene: TRBD1
abundance: many
j_gene: TRBJ1-6
CDR3nt: TGTGCCAGCAGCCTAGACAGGGGCCGACGGAATTCACCCCTCCACTTT
CDR3aa: CASSLDRGRRNSPLHF

v_gene: TRBV7-2
d_gene: .
abundance: .
j_gene: TRBJ2-3
CDR3nt: TGTGCCAGCAGCTTATTGCCAGATACGCAGTATTTT
CDR3aa: CASSLLPDTQYF

v_gene: TRBV4-3
d_gene: .
abundance: many
j_gene: TRBJ2-3
CDR3nt: TGCGCCAGCAGCCGGGCCCCGGGGATCGCAGATACGCAGTATTTT
CDR3aa: CASSRAPGIADTQYF

v_gene: TRBV7-9
d_gene: .
abundance: few
j_gene: TRBJ1-6
CDR3nt: TGTGCCAGCAGCTCGTCGGGCTCACCCCTCCACTTT
CDR3aa: CASSSSGSPLHF

v_gene: TRBV5-1
d_gene: .
abundance: few
j_gene: TRBJ2-3
CDR3nt: TGCGCCAGCAGCTTAGTACAGGCTACAGATACGCAGTATTTT
CDR3aa: CASSLVQATDTQYF